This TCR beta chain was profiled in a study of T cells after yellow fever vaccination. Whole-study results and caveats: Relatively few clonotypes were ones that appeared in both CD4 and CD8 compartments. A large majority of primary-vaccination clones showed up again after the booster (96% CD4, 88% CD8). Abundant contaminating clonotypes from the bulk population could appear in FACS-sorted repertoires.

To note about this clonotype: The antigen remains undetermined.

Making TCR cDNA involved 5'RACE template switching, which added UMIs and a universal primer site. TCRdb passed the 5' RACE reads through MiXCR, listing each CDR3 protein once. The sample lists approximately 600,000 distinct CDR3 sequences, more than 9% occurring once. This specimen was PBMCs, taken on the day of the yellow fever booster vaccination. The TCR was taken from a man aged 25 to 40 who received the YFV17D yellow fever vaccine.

CDR3 sequence: CSATTSGRANEQFF. The CDR3 nucleotides are TGCAGTGCCACCACTAGCGGGAGGGCCAATGAGCAGTTCTTC. The gene calls are TRBV20-1 and TRBJ2-1; 13 nucleotides align to TRBD2. Trimming at V came to 6 bases and at J to 6 bases, leaving 5 bases not matched to a gene. The CDR3 sequence is 14 residues long. CDR1 is DFQATT, CDR2 SNEGSKA, per germline (reference sequence).